Listed below are T cell receptor beta chains from one sample, sequenced in a study of T cell responses to AZD1222 COVID-19 vaccine. Repertoires were generated with immunoSEQ multiplex PCR, while TCRdb's copy carries only in-frame clones and drops some. The table has 100,000 or so clones, 70% to 90% seen once. This material consisted of peripheral blood, taken on day 0 of AZD1222 vaccination. These receptors were taken from an adult in good health. CDR3s leave out the opening cysteine and the closing phenylalanine or tryptophan. Size values are once, few and many counts, or a class for expanded clones, and some rows have none.

v_gene,abundance,j_gene,CDR3aa
TRBV10-3,-,TRBJ2-5,AISPGLAGGPGAQY
TRBV19,-,TRBJ2-7,ASSALAGAYEQY
TRBV7-9,-,TRBJ1-5,ASSLGQAFNQPQH
TRBV12-3/TRBV12-4,-,TRBJ1-1,ASSPLRTEAF
TRBV9,-,TRBJ2-7,ASSVGAGTYEQY
TRBV2,-,TRBJ1-1,ASRGPGTGLNTEAF
TRBV6-5,-,TRBJ1-6,ASSISNSPLH
TRBV15,-,TRBJ2-7,ATSRGFGTYEQY
TRBV9,once,TRBJ1-1,ASSVGGQGLNTEAF
TRBV5-5,-,TRBJ2-5,ASSPWGGETQY
TRBV24-1,-,TRBJ2-3,ATSGSGTGTDTQY
TRBV29-1,-,TRBJ1-2,SVAGGWDRYT
TRBV19,-,TRBJ1-4,ASSTPRPANEKLF
TRBV4-2,-,TRBJ2-7,ASSQDLRGPYEQY
TRBV6-1,-,TRBJ1-5,ASSEASGRINQPQH
TRBV7-3,once,TRBJ2-5,ASSPGTAQETQY
TRBV7-8,-,TRBJ1-5,ASSLETGTGRNQPQH
TRBV6-6,-,TRBJ2-2,ASSHEGDIAGELF
TRBV6-5,few,TRBJ2-7,ASSLTHEQY
TRBV4-1,-,TRBJ1-2,ASSQDRTEPYGYT
TRBV25-1,once,TRBJ1-4,ASSDPGREKLF
TRBV24-1,-,TRBJ1-4,ATSETQGGKLF
TRBV2,-,TRBJ1-2,ASSGLYGYT
TRBV14,-,TRBJ1-3,ASSQVVGSGNTIY
TRBV7-8,once,TRBJ1-2,ASSRDRVSYGYT
TRBV9,-,TRBJ1-3,ASRNEQGPGNTIY
TRBV19,-,TRBJ1-2,ASSSRQGSSYGYT
TRBV4-3,-,TRBJ1-3,ASSQDGKVGNTIY
TRBV9,-,TRBJ1-1,ASSVSLANTEAF
TRBV2,-,TRBJ2-3,ASSEGDYSDTQY
TRBV5-6,-,TRBJ1-2,ASSPGRTHGYT
TRBV5-6,-,TRBJ1-2,ASSPTSGYGYT
TRBV25-1,-,TRBJ1-2,ASSEMGSPGSGYT
TRBV7-9,-,TRBJ1-1,ASSANYGSTEAF
TRBV2,-,TRBJ1-2,ASSQSRQADYGYT
TRBV5-1,-,TRBJ1-2,ASSQDTNYGYT
TRBV24-1,-,TRBJ2-6,ATSDPGTAGANVLT
TRBV7-3,-,TRBJ2-1,ASSLISGLAGEQF
TRBV27,few,TRBJ2-2,ASSLLPGTTGELF
TRBV7-6,few,TRBJ2-2,ASSPARGPNTGELF
TRBV9,-,TRBJ1-5,ASSVGSWNQPQH
TRBV5-4,-,TRBJ2-2,ASSTTTGNTGELF